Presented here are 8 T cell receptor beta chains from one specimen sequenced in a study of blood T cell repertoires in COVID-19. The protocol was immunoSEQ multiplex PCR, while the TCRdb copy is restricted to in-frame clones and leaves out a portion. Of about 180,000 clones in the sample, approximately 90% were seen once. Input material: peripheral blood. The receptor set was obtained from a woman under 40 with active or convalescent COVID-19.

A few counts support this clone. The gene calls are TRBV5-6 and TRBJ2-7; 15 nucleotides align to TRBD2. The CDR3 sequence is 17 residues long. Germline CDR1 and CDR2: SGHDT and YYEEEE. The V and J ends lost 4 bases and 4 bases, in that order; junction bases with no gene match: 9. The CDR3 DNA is TGTGCCAGCAGCCGGGGACTAGCGGGAGGACAAAAGTACGAGCAGTACTTC. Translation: CASSRGLAGGQKYEQYF.

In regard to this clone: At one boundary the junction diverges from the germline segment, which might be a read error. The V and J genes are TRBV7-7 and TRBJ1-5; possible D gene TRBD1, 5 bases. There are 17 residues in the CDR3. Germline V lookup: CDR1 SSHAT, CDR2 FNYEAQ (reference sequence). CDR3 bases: TGTGCTAGCAGCTTACGCTCCACAGGTGGTTGCAATCAGCCCCAGCATTTT. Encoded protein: CASSLRSTGGCNQPQHF.

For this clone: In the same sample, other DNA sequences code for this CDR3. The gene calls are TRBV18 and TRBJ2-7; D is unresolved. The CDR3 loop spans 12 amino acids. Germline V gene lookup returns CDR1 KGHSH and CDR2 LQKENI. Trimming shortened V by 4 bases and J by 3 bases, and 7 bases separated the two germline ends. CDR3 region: CASSRAGYEQYF. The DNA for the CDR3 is TGTGCCAGCTCACGCGCCGGCTACGAGCAGTACTTC. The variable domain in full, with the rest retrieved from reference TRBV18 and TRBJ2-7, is NAGVMQNPRHLVRRRGQEARLRCSPMKGHSHVYWYRQLPEEGLKFMVYLQKENIIDESGMPKERFSAEFPKEGPSILRIQQVVRGDSAAYFCASSRAGYEQYFGPGTRLTVT.

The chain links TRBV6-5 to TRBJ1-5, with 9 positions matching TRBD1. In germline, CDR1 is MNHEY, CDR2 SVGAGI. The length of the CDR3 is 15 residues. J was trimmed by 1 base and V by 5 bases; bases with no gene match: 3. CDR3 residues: CASSPDRGSNQPQHF. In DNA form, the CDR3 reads TGTGCCAGCAGTCCTGACAGGGGGAGCAATCAGCCCCAGCATTTT.

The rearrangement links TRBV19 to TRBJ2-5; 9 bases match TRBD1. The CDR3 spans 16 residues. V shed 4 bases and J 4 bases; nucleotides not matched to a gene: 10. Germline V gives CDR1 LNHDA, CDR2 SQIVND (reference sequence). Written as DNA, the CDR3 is TGTGCCAGTAGTAAGACCGGGACAGGGTTGCCAGAGACCCAGTACTTC. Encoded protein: CASSKTGTGLPETQYF.

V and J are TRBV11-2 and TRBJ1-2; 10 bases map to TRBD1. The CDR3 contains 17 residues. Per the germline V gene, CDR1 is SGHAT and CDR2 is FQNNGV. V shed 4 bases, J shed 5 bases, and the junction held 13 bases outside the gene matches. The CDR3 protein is CASSSLGTGDGRYGYTF. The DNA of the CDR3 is TGTGCCAGCAGCTCACTAGGGACAGGGGATGGTCGATATGGCTACACCTTC.

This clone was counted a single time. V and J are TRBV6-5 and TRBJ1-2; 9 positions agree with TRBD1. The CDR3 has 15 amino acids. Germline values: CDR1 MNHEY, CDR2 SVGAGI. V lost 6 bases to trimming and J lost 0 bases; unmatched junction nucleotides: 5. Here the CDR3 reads CASSPRDRANYGYTF. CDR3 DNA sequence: TGTGCCAGCAGCCCCCGGGACAGGGCTAACTATGGCTACACCTTC.

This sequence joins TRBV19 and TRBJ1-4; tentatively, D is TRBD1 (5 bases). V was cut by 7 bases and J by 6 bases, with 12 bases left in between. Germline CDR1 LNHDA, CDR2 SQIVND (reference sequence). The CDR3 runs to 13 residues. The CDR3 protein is CASTVGAHEKLFF. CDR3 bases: TGTGCCAGTACTGTAGGGGCGCATGAAAAACTGTTTTTT.